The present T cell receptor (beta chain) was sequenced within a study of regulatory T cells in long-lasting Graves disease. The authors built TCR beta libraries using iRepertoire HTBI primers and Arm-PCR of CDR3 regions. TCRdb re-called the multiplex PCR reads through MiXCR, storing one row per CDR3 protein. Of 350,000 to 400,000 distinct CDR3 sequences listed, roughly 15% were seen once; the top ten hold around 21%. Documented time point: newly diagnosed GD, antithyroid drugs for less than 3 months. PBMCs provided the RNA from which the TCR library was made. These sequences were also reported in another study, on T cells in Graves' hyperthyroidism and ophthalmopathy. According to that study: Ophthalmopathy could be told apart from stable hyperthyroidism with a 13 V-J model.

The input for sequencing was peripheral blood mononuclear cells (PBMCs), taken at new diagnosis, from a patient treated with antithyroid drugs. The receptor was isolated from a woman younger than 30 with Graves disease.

The CDR3 reads CASSQTQGDGYEQYF. The CDR3 region has the DNA TGCGCCAGCAGCCAGACCCAGGGGGATGGCTACGAGCAGTACTTC. The chain joins TRBV4-1 to TRBJ2-7, with 7 bases matching TRBD1. J gave up 3 bases and V 3 bases, and 8 bases lay outside the gene matches. Germline lookup yields CDR1 MGHRA and CDR2 YSYEKL. This CDR3 is 15 amino acids long.